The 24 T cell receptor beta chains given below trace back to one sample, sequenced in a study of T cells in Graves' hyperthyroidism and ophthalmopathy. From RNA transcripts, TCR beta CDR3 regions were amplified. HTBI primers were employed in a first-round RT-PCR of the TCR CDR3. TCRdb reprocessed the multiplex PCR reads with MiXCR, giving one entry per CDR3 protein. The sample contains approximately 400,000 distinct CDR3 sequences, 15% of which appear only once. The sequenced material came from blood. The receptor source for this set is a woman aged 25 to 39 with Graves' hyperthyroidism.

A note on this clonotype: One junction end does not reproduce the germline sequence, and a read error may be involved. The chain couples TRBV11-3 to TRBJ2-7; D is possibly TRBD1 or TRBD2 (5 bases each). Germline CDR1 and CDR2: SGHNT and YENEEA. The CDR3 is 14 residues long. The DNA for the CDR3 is TGTGCCAGCAGCTCTCAGACAGCAGACTACGGGCAGTACTTC. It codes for CASSSQTADYGQYF.

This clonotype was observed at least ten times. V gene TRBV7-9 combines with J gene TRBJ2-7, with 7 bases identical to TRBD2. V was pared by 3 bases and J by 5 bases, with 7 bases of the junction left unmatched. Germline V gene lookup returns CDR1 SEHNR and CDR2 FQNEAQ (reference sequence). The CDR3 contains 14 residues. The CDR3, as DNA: TGTGCCAGCAGCTTCCGGTCGGGGAGGGACGAGCAGTACTTC. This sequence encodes CASSFRSGRDEQYF.

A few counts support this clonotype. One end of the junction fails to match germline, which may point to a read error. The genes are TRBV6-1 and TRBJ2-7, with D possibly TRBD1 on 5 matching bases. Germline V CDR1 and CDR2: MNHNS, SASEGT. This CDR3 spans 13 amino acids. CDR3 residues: CVSRAAISYEQYF. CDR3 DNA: TGTGTCAGCAGGGCGGCCATCTCCTACGAGCAGTACTTC.

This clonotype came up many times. The CDR3 coding sequence is TGTGCCAGCAGCTCACTAGCGGAGTACGAGCAGTACTTC. Translation: CASSSLAEYEQYF. The rearrangement links TRBV27 to TRBJ2-7; TRBD2 matches 8 bases. Germline values: CDR1 MNHEY, CDR2 SMNVEV (reference sequence). V lost 6 bases and J lost 4; bases outside the gene matches: 5. This CDR3 has 13 residues.

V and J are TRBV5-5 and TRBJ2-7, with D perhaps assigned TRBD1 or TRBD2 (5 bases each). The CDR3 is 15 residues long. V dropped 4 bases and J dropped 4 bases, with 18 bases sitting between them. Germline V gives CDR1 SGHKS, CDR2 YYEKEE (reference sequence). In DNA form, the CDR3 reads TGTGCCAGCAGCACGGGGCCCGGGGCGCTGTACGAGCAGTACTTC. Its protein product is CASSTGPGALYEQYF.

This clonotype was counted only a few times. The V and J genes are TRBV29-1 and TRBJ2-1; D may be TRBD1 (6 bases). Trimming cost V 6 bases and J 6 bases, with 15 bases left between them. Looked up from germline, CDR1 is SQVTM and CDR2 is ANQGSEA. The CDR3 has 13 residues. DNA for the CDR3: TGCAGCGTCCTCGGCCTACAGGGCAATGAGCAGTTCTTC. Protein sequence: CSVLGLQGNEQFF.

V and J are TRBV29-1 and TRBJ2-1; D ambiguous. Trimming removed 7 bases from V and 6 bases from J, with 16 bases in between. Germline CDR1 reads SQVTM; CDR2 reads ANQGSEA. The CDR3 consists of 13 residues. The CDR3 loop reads CSAAPRAANEQFF. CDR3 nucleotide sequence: TGCAGCGCCGCACCGAGAGCCGCCAATGAGCAGTTCTTC.

CDR3 amino acids: CASSPNGRGTRSGSNQPQHF. CDR3 coding DNA: TGTGCCAGCAGTCCCAATGGCAGGGGAACAAGGAGTGGGAGCAATCAGCCCCAGCATTTT. The chain employs TRBV6-2 or TRBV6-3 and TRBJ1-5; maybe TRBD1 (6 bases). The germline V gene encodes CDR1 MNHEY and CDR2 SVGEGT. The V end lost 5 bases, the J end lost 1 base, and 27 bases lay between the germline ends. The CDR3 extends over 20 amino acids.

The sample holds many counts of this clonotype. The CDR3 sequence is CASRTPRKETQYF. CDR3 sequence (DNA): TGTGCCAGCAGAACCCCCAGGAAGGAGACCCAGTACTTC. This chain joins TRBV28 and TRBJ2-5; D unresolved. The V gene's germline CDR1 is MDHEN and CDR2 SYDVKM. Trimming removed 6 bases at V and 5 bases at J, with 13 bases between. The CDR3 length is 13 residues.

CDR3 nucleotide sequence: TGTGCCAGCAGTTACCGGACAGGCCCTCGCGGGGTCGGCTACACCTTC. It specifies CASSYRTGPRGVGYTF. The chain employs TRBV6-6 and TRBJ1-2, with 7 bases fitting TRBD1. This CDR3 comprises 16 residues. Germline CDR1 is MNHNY and CDR2 is SVGAGI (reference sequence). Trimming at V came to 2 bases and at J to 8 bases, leaving 14 bases not matched to a gene.

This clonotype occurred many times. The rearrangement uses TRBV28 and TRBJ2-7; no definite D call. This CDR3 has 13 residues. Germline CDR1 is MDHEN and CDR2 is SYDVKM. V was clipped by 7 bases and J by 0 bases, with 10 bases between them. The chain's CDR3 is CASIERSSYEQYF. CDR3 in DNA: TGTGCCAGCATTGAGCGTAGCTCCTACGAGCAGTACTTC.

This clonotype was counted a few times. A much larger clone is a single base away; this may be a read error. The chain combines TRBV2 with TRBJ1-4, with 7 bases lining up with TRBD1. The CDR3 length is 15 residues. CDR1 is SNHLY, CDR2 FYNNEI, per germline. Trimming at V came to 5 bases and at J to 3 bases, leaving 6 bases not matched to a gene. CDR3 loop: CASSPQGEANEKLFF. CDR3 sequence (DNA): TGTGCCAGCAGTCCTCAGGGGGAGGCTAATGAAAAACTGTTTTTT.

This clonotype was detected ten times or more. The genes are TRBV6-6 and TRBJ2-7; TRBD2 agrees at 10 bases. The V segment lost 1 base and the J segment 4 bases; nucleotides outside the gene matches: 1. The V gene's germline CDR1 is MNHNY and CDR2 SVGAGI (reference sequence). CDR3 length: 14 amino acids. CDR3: CASSYFSGRYEQYF. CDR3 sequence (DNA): TGTGCCAGCAGTTACTTTAGCGGGAGGTACGAGCAGTACTTC.

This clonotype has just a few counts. The CDR3 here is CASSLVFSGSIETQYF. As DNA, the CDR3 is TGCGCCAGCAGCTTGGTGTTCAGCGGGAGTATTGAGACCCAGTACTTC. The chain couples TRBV5-1 to TRBJ2-5; 8 bases agree with TRBD2. The CDR3 is made up of 16 amino acids. V dropped 0 bases and J dropped 5; count of bases not matched to a gene: 9. From germline, CDR1 is SGHRS and CDR2 YFSETQ. The entire variable domain, with the rest obtained from reference TRBV5-1 and TRBJ2-5, is as follows: KAGVTQTPRYLIKTRGQQVTLSCSPISGHRSVSWYQQTPGQGLQFLFEYFSETQRNKGNFPGRFSGRQFSNSRSEMNVSTLELGDSALYLCASSLVFSGSIETQYFGPGTRLLVL.

CDR3 sequence: CASSQEESTSYGYTF. DNA of the CDR3: TGCGCCAGCAGCCAAGAGGAGTCAACGAGCTATGGCTACACCTTC. J is TRBJ1-2 and V is TRBV4-1; D is uncertain. Between the trimmed V and J ends, which lost 0 bases and 4 bases, there was a span of 12 bases. CDR3 length equals 15 residues. Germline CDR1 is MGHRA and CDR2 is YSYEKL.

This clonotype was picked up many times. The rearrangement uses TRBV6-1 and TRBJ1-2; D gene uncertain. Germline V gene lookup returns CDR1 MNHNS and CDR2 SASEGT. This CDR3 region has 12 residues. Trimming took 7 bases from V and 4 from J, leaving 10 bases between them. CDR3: CASKAGSYGYTF. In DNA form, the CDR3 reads TGTGCCAGCAAGGCGGGCTCCTATGGCTACACCTTC.

CDR3: CASPMRPGPTGELSTDTQYF. The CDR3 nucleotides are TGTGCCAGTCCCATGAGGCCTGGTCCCACTGGGGAACTTAGCACAGATACGCAGTATTTT. The chain combines TRBV5-8 with TRBJ2-3; D gene unclear. Germline CDR1 and CDR2: SGHTS and YDEGEE. The CDR3 spans 20 residues. Trimming took 8 bases from V and 0 from J, leaving 31 bases between them.

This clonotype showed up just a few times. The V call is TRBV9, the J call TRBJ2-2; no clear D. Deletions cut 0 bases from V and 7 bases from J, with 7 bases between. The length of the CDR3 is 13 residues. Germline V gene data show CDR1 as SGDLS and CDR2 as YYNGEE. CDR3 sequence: CASSVEGIGELFF. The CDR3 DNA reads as TGTGCCAGCAGCGTAGAAGGGATCGGGGAGCTGTTTTTT.

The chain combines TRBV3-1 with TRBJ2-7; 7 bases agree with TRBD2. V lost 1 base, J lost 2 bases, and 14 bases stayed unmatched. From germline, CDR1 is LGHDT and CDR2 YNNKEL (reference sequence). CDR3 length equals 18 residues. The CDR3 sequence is CASSQGARSGTIPYEQYF. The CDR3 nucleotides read TGTGCCAGCAGCCAAGGTGCAAGGTCTGGGACTATACCCTACGAGCAGTACTTC.

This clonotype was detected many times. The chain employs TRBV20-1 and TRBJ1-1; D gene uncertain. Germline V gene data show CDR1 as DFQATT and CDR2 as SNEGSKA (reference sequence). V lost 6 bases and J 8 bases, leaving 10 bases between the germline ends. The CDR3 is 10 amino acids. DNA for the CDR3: TGCAGTGCCCATCTCAGAGAAGCTTTCTTT. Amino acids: CSAHLREAFF.

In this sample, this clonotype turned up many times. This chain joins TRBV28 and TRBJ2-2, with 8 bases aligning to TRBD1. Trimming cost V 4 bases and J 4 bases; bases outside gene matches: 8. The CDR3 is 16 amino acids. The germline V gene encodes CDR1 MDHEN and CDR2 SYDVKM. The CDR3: CASSSAGQGGTGELFF. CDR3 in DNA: TGTGCCAGCAGTTCCGCCGGACAGGGTGGCACCGGGGAGCTGTTTTTT.

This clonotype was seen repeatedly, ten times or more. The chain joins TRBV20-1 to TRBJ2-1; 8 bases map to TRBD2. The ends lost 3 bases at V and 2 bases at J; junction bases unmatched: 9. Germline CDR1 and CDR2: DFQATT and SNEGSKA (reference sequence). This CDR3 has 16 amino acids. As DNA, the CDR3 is TGCAGTGCTAGTCCCCCGACTAGCGCTACCTACAATGAGCAGTTCTTC. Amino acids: CSASPPTSATYNEQFF.

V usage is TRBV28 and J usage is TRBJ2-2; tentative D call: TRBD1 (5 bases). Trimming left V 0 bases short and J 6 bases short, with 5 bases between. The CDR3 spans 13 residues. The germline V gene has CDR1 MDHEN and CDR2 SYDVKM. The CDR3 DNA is TGTGCCAGCAGTTTATGGGGGCCCGGGGAGCTGTTTTTT. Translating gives CASSLWGPGELFF. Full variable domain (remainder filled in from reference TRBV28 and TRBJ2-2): DVKVTQSSRYLVKRTGEKVFLECVQDMDHENMFWYRQDPGLGLRLIYFSYDVKMKEKGDIPEGYSVSREKKERFSLILESASTNQTSMYLCASSLWGPGELFFGEGSRLTVL.

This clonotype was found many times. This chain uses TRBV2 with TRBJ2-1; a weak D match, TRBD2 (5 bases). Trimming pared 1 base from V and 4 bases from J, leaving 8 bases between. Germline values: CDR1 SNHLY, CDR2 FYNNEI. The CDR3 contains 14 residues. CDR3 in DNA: TGTGCCAGCAGTGAAGGTGGGAGTTACAATGAGCAGTTCTTC. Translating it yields CASSEGGSYNEQFF.